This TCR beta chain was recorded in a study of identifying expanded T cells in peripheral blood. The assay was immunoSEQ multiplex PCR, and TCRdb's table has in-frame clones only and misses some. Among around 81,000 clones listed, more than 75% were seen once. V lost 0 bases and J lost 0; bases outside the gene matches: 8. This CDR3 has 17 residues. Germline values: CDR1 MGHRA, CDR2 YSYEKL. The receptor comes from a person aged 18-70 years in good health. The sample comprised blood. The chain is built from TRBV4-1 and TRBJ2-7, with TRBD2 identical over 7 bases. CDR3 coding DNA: TGCGCCAGCAGCCAAGATGTGGAAGCGGGGAGCTCCTACGAGCAGTACTTC. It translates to CASSQDVEAGSSYEQYF.